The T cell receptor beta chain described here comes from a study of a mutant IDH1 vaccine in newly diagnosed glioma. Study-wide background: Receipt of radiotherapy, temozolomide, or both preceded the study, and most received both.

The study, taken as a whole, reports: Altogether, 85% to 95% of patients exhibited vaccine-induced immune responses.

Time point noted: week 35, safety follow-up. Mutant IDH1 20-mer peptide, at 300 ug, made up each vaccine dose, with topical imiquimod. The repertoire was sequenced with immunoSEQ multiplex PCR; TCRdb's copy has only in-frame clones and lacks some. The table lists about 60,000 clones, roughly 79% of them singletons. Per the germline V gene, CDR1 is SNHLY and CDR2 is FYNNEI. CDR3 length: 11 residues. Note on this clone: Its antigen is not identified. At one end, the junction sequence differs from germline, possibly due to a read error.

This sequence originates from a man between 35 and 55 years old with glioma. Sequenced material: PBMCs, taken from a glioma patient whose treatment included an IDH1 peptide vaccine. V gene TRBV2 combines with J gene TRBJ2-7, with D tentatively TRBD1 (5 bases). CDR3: CASSEEDIGLF. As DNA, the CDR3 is TGTGCCAGCAGTGAAGAGGACATCGGGCTCTTC.